One sample yielded the 27 T cell receptor beta chains listed below, sequenced in a study of T-cell reconstitution after alpha-beta-depleted transplantation in children. Construction of the TCRbeta library involved unique molecular identifiers. TCRdb used MiXCR to reprocess the PCR reads, holding one entry per CDR3 protein. The table shows about 440,000 distinct CDR3 sequences, with approximately 41% occurring only once. Sequenced here: PBMCs, sampled before TCRalphabeta/CD19-depleted stem cell transplant. The origin of the receptors is a girl aged 2 to 9 with aplastic anemia, due to receive a stem cell transplant.

This clonotype showed up just a few times. The rearrangement uses TRBV4-2 and TRBJ1-2; perhaps TRBD1 as D (5 bases). The germline V gene has CDR1 LGHNA and CDR2 YNFKEQ. CDR3 length: 12 amino acids. V lost 0 bases, J lost 8 bases, and 7 bases lay in between. This CDR3 reads CASSQERGGYTF. In DNA, the CDR3 is TGTGCCAGCAGCCAAGAGAGGGGCGGCTACACCTTC.

The chain combines TRBV6-1 with TRBJ2-5, with D perhaps matching TRBD2 (5 bases). With 2 bases removed from V and 4 bases from J, the gap between germline ends came to 14 bases. There are 15 residues in the CDR3. The germline V gene has CDR1 MNHNS and CDR2 SASEGT. The DNA for the CDR3 is TGTGCCAGCAGTGAACGGAGGTTGGTTGGAGAGACCCAGTACTTC. Its translation is CASSERRLVGETQYF.

This clonotype has at least ten counts. The chain joins TRBV4-1 to TRBJ1-1; no clear D. Germline loops: CDR1 MGHRA, CDR2 YSYEKL. The CDR3 runs 15 residues. V lost 1 base, J lost 2 bases, and 11 bases lay in between. This CDR3 reads CASSQVWQANTEAFF. CDR3 coding DNA: TGCGCCAGCAGCCAAGTGTGGCAGGCCAACACTGAAGCTTTCTTT.

Many counts were recorded for this clonotype. The chain uses TRBV6-1 and TRBJ2-1; TRBD1 aligns across 9 bases. Germline CDR1 is MNHNS and CDR2 is SASEGT. CDR3 length equals 15 residues. The ends lost 6 bases at V and 7 bases at J; junction bases unmatched: 10. CDR3 DNA sequence: TGTGCCAGCAGCACCGACAGGGGGAGTGGGAATGAGCAGTTCTTC. Protein product: CASSTDRGSGNEQFF.

This chain connects TRBV20-1 to TRBJ2-7; TRBD2 aligns across 14 bases. This CDR3 has 19 residues. Germline assignment: CDR1 DFQATT and CDR2 SNEGSKA (reference sequence). The CDR3 here is CCAGPVATGTSGSAYEQYF. In DNA, the CDR3 is TGCTGCGCCGGACCGGTGGCCACCGGGACTAGCGGGAGTGCCTACGAGCAGTACTTC.

This clonotype came up many times. The chain couples TRBV20-1 to TRBJ2-1, with TRBD2 matching 9 bases. The CDR3 spans 15 residues. Germline V CDR1 and CDR2: DFQATT, SNEGSKA (reference sequence). With V trimmed by 0 bases and J by 9 bases, 9 bases remained unmatched. Here the CDR3 DNA reads TGCAGTGCTAGAGATCGCGCTAGCGGGGCGGGTGAGCAGTTCTTC. Its protein product is CSARDRASGAGEQFF.

This clonotype came up many times. The J gene is TRBJ2-3, the V gene TRBV7-9; D possibly uses TRBD1 or TRBD2 (5 bases each). Between the trimmed V and J ends, which lost 1 base and 2 bases, there was a span of 13 bases. The CDR3 sequence is 16 residues long. In germline, CDR1 is SEHNR, CDR2 FQNEAQ (reference sequence). CDR3 region: CASSLVTAAYTDTQYF. In DNA, the CDR3 is TGTGCCAGCAGCTTAGTGACAGCGGCCTACACAGATACGCAGTATTTT.

A few counts support this clonotype. The chain uses TRBV29-1 and TRBJ2-1; D not certain. Trimming stripped 0 bases from V and 5 bases from J, with 8 bases between. CDR3 length: 13 residues. Germline V lookup: CDR1 SQVTM, CDR2 ANQGSEA. The CDR3 coding sequence is TGCAGCGTTGAAGATTCGGCCGACAATGAGCAGTTCTTC. Its translation: CSVEDSADNEQFF.

The rearrangement joins TRBV3-1 to TRBJ2-7; D is perhaps TRBD2 (5 bases). The CDR3 totals 14 residues. The V and J ends lost 4 bases and 0 bases respectively, with 10 bases between them. Germline V gene data show CDR1 as LGHDT and CDR2 as YNNKEL (reference sequence). The CDR3 DNA reads as TGTGCCAGCAGCCCCCCGGGATTCTCCTACGAGCAGTACTTC. This encodes CASSPPGFSYEQYF.

This chain uses TRBV7-2 with TRBJ2-7; 10 bases are a match to TRBD2. Per the germline V gene, CDR1 is SGHTA and CDR2 is FQGNSA. The CDR3 has 14 residues. V trimming: 3 bases; J trimming: 3 bases; junction bases outside the gene matches: 2. The CDR3 loop reads CASSLTSGFYEQYF. The CDR3 DNA sequence: TGTGCCAGCAGCTTGACTAGCGGGTTCTACGAGCAGTACTTC. Based on the CDR3 plus reference TRBV7-2 and TRBJ2-7, the full variable domain is GAGVSQSPSNKVTEKGKDVELRCDPISGHTALYWYRQSLGQGLEFLIYFQGNSAPDKSGLPSDRFSAERTGGSVSTLTIQRTQQEDSAVYLCASSLTSGFYEQYFGPGTRLTVT.

This sequence joins TRBV7-3 and TRBJ2-1; possibly TRBD2 for D (6 bases). The CDR3 has 17 residues. Trimming stripped 4 bases from V and 6 bases from J, with 22 bases between. Germline lookup yields CDR1 SGHTA and CDR2 FQGTGA. CDR3 bases: TGTGCCAGCAGCTCGGAGGGGCGGTCAGTGGCGTTCAATGAGCAGTTCTTC. Residues: CASSSEGRSVAFNEQFF.

The chain combines TRBV6-5 with TRBJ1-1, with a weak D call TRBD1 (5 bases). The CDR3 has 12 residues. The germline V gene encodes CDR1 MNHEY and CDR2 SVGAGI. V lost 11 bases and J 3 bases, leaving 13 bases between the germline ends. CDR3 coding DNA: TGTGCCCCCGGGGGAGCGGACACTGAAGCTTTCTTT. Amino acids: CAPGGADTEAFF.

This clonotype was picked up a small number of times. Possible read error: a much larger clone is one base away. The chain combines TRBV7-2 with TRBJ1-1, with TRBD1 matching 7 bases. Germline lookup yields CDR1 SGHTA and CDR2 FQGNSA. This CDR3 contains 15 residues. The CDR3 bases are TGTGCCATCAGCTTCGGGGGACAGAGAAACACTGAAGCTTTCTTT. Protein product: CAISFGGQRNTEAFF.

The chain has TRBV7-6 and TRBJ2-1; no definite D call. CDR3 length: 12 residues. The germline V gene encodes CDR1 SGHVS and CDR2 FNYEAQ. V gave up 2 bases and J gave up 8 bases, with 7 bases separating them. The CDR3 region is CASSLNRHEQFF. For the CDR3, the DNA is TGTGCCAGCAGCTTAAATCGACATGAGCAGTTCTTC.

The J gene is TRBJ2-3, the V gene TRBV4-2, with D hard to call. CDR1 is LGHNA and CDR2 is YNFKEQ in the germline V gene. Trimming shortened V by 0 bases and J by 0 bases, and 7 bases separated the two germline ends. The CDR3 spans 15 residues. CDR3 sequence reads: CASSQDHASTDTQYF. CDR3 in DNA: TGTGCCAGCAGCCAAGATCATGCTAGCACAGATACGCAGTATTTT.

The chain carries TRBV5-4 and TRBJ2-2; 7 bases agree with TRBD2. The CDR3 has 13 amino acids. The V gene end was trimmed by 10 bases and the J gene end by 2 bases; junction bases not matched to a gene: 5. The germline CDR1 and CDR2 sequences are SGHNT and YYREEE (reference sequence). The CDR3 spells CASKAGNTGELFF. As DNA, the CDR3 is TGTGCCTCCAAAGCGGGAAACACCGGGGAGCTGTTTTTT.

This clonotype was detected a few times. This chain links TRBV20-1 with TRBJ2-3, with D hard to call. Trimming stripped 5 bases from V and 0 bases from J, with 15 bases between. Germline V CDR1 and CDR2: DFQATT, SNEGSKA (reference sequence). CDR3 length equals 15 residues. CDR3 DNA: TGCAGTGCTGGTTTGGACCTAAAGAGCACAGATACGCAGTATTTT. Protein: CSAGLDLKSTDTQYF.

This clonotype came up many times. The chain uses TRBV5-1 and TRBJ2-5; no reliable D call. The V end lost 0 bases, the J end lost 1 base, and 13 bases lay between the germline ends. CDR1 SGHRS and CDR2 YFSETQ come from the germline V gene. There are 16 residues in the CDR3. CDR3 coding DNA: TGCGCCAGCAGCTTGGTCCAGTTAGGGCCCCAAGAGACCCAGTACTTC. This encodes CASSLVQLGPQETQYF.

This clonotype was counted a single time. The chain links TRBV20-1 to TRBJ2-1; D assignment may be TRBD1 or TRBD2 (6 bases each). Trimming shortened V by 0 bases and J by 6 bases, and 12 bases separated the two germline ends. Germline assignment: CDR1 DFQATT and CDR2 SNEGSKA (reference sequence). CDR3 size: 14 residues. CDR3 DNA: TGCAGTGCTAGAGATGGTGAGGGGGGCAATGAGCAGTTCTTC. Translation: CSARDGEGGNEQFF.

In its sample, this clonotype was seen once. The chain recombines TRBV7-8 with TRBJ2-3; 7 bases are a match to TRBD2. The CDR3 loop spans 13 amino acids. CDR1 is SGHVS, CDR2 FQNEAQ, per germline. J gave up 8 bases and V 5 bases, and 7 bases lay outside the gene matches. Here the CDR3 DNA reads TGTGCCAGCAGCCCCCGGGAGGATTTTACGCAGTATTTT. Its translation: CASSPREDFTQYF. The entire variable domain, with the rest obtained from reference TRBV7-8 and TRBJ2-3, is as follows: GAGVSQSPRYKVAKRGQDVALRCDPISGHVSLFWYQQALGQGPEFLTYFQNEAQLDKSGLPSDRFFAERPEGSVSTLKIQRTQQEDSAVYLCASSPREDFTQYFGPGTRLTVL.

This clonotype has only a few counts. The chain joins TRBV6-1 to TRBJ2-7, with D possibly being TRBD1 or TRBD2 (5 bases each). Deletions cut 0 bases from V and 2 bases from J, with 17 bases between. The CDR3 is made up of 17 amino acids. Germline V gene lookup returns CDR1 MNHNS and CDR2 SASEGT. The CDR3 sequence: CASSEALGGAVTYEQYF. The CDR3 nucleotides read TGTGCCAGCAGTGAAGCGCTTGGGGGAGCCGTAACCTACGAGCAGTACTTC.

This clonotype appeared many times. Germline and junction disagree at one end, which may indicate a read error. This chain uses TRBV6-6 with TRBJ1-2, with D uncertain. CDR1 and CDR2 from the germline V gene are MNHNY and SVGAGI (reference sequence). The CDR3 is 12 amino acids. The CDR3 DNA reads as TGTGCCAGCAGTTACCTTGCGGGCCCCCCGGCATTC. This sequence encodes CASSYLAGPPAF.

The chain is built from TRBV10-3 and TRBJ2-2; no clear D gene. The CDR3 runs 14 residues. CDR1 and CDR2 from the germline V gene are ENHRY and SYGVKD. Trimming took off 6 bases at V and 4 bases at J, with 12 bases between the two ends. For the CDR3, the DNA is TGTGCCATCAGAGGCCAGGCACTCACCGGGGAGCTGTTTTTT. Translating it yields CAIRGQALTGELFF.

This clonotype turned up a few times. V usage is TRBV9 and J usage is TRBJ1-1, with D possibly TRBD1 on 5 matching bases. CDR3 size: 15 residues. Germline V gives CDR1 SGDLS, CDR2 YYNGEE. Trimming left V 0 bases short and J 4 bases short, with 13 bases between. Written as DNA, the CDR3 is TGTGCCAGCAGCGTAGATCCCACGGGGGGCACTGAAGCTTTCTTT. Its translation is CASSVDPTGGTEAFF. Full variable domain (rest looked up from reference TRBV9 and TRBJ1-1): DSGVTQTPKHLITATGQRVTLRCSPRSGDLSVYWYQQSLDQGLQFLIQYYNGEERAKGNILERFSAQQFPDLHSELNLSSLELGDSALYFCASSVDPTGGTEAFFGQGTRLTVV.

This clonotype was recorded many times. The chain couples TRBV20-1 to TRBJ2-3; D is possibly TRBD1 or TRBD2 (5 bases each). CDR1 DFQATT and CDR2 SNEGSKA come from the germline V gene (reference sequence). The CDR3 is made up of 15 amino acids. V shed 0 bases and J shed 0 bases, with 10 bases lying between them. CDR3 in amino acids: CSARDGGISTDTQYF. In DNA form, the CDR3 reads TGCAGTGCTAGAGATGGGGGTATTAGCACAGATACGCAGTATTTT.

The chain has TRBV15 and TRBJ2-3; D might be TRBD1 (5 bases). Germline CDR1 is LNHNV and CDR2 is YYDKDF (reference sequence). The CDR3 loop spans 14 amino acids. Deletions cut 3 bases from V and 1 base from J, with 8 bases between. The CDR3 region has the DNA TGTGCCACCAGCAGTACAGGACGCACAGATACGCAGTATTTT. Translating gives CATSSTGRTDTQYF.

Comments on this clonotype: This could be a read error, since a much larger clone is one nucleotide away. The chain links TRBV7-9 to TRBJ1-1, with D tentatively TRBD1 (5 bases). Germline values: CDR1 SEHNR, CDR2 FQNEAQ (reference sequence). This CDR3 is built from 15 residues. CDR3 DNA sequence: TGTGCCAGCAGCTTCGATGCCAGGGTGAATACTGAAGCTTCCTTT. This gives the protein CASSFDARVNTEASF.